The 29 T cell receptor beta chains below come from one sample, sequenced in a study of blood T cell repertoires in COVID-19. Profiling relied on immunoSEQ multiplex PCR, and the TCRdb table lists in-frame clones only, not all of them. The sample shows around 130,000 clones, around four fifths of them seen only once. The sequencing input was PBMCs or T cells enriched from blood (not recorded which). The receptor source for this set is a man aged 25-40 years who had recovered from COVID-19.

The rearrangement links TRBV24-1 to TRBJ2-5, with D possibly TRBD1 on 6 matching bases. The CDR3 sequence is 14 residues long. V lost 10 bases to trimming and J lost 1 base, with 15 bases between them. The germline gives CDR1 KGHDR, CDR2 SFDVKD. CDR3 bases: TGTGCCACTTCTGCGGACAGACCCCAAGAGACCCAGTACTTC. Translating gives CATSADRPQETQYF.

The V call is TRBV19, the J call TRBJ2-3, with a tentative D call TRBD2 (6 bases). Germline V gene data show CDR1 as LNHDA and CDR2 as SQIVND (reference sequence). CDR3 length: 16 residues. V shed 6 bases and J shed 4 bases, with 20 bases lying between them. The CDR3 DNA follows: TGTGCCAGTAGCCCTGACGGGACTGCAGACCCAGATACGCAGTATTTT. Translated, it gives CASSPDGTADPDTQYF.

On this clone itself: Distinct nucleotide sequences in the sample also encode this CDR3. This chain links TRBV19 with TRBJ1-5; 10 bases align to TRBD1. With 6 bases clipped from V and 6 bases from J, the junction kept 5 bases outside the gene matches. The CDR3 consists of 14 residues. Per the germline V gene, CDR1 is LNHDA and CDR2 is SQIVND (reference sequence). The CDR3 sequence: CASSRQGAGQPQHF. As DNA, the CDR3 is TGTGCCAGTAGCAGACAGGGGGCAGGTCAGCCCCAGCATTTT.

This clone appeared once. CDR3 bases: TGTGCCAGCAGCTCGGACAGCCTTAATGAAAAACTGTTTTTT. Its translation is CASSSDSLNEKLFF. The J gene is TRBJ1-4, the V gene TRBV7-8; D perhaps matches TRBD1 (6 bases). The CDR3 is 14 amino acids. CDR1 and CDR2 (germline): SGHVS, FQNEAQ. V was trimmed by 4 bases and J by 4 bases, leaving 10 bases between them.

This sequence joins TRBV6-1 and TRBJ1-1; maybe TRBD1 (5 bases). Germline lookup yields CDR1 MNHNS and CDR2 SASEGT. V lost 2 bases and J lost 8, with 9 bases in between. The CDR3 has 12 amino acids. This CDR3 reads CASSEMGGEAFF. For the CDR3, the DNA is TGTGCCAGCAGTGAAATGGGGGGAGAAGCTTTCTTT.

The V call is TRBV5-4, the J call TRBJ2-5; possibly TRBD2 for D (6 bases). The CDR3 has 14 residues. CDR1 and CDR2 (germline): SGHNT, YYREEE (reference sequence). Trimming pared 2 bases from V and 3 bases from J, leaving 11 bases between. CDR3 sequence: CASSFYGGEETQYF. The CDR3, as DNA: TGTGCCAGCAGCTTCTACGGCGGGGAAGAGACCCAGTACTTC. Based on the CDR3 plus reference TRBV5-4 and TRBJ2-5, the full variable domain is ETGVTQSPTHLIKTRGQQVTLRCSSQSGHNTVSWYQQALGQGPQFIFQYYREEENGRGNFPPRFSGLQFPNYSSELNVNALELDDSALYLCASSFYGGEETQYFGPGTRLLVL.

This chain connects TRBV10-2 to TRBJ1-2; no definite D call. CDR3 length: 14 residues. Germline CDR1 WSHSY, CDR2 SAAADI. V was shortened by 3 bases and J by 4 bases, with 12 bases between the two germline ends. The CDR3: CASSEQRTGYGYTF. The DNA for the CDR3 is TGCGCCAGCAGTGAACAGCGGACGGGCTATGGCTACACCTTC.

V is TRBV5-4 and J is TRBJ2-3; the D is unclear. The CDR3 has 15 residues. Deletions cut 0 bases from V and 5 bases from J, with 13 bases between. Looked up from germline, CDR1 is SGHNT and CDR2 is YYREEE (reference sequence). Written as DNA, the CDR3 is TGTGCCAGCAGCTTGGACTCGCGATTCGTAGATACGCAGTATTTT. Translation: CASSLDSRFVDTQYF.

The chain combines TRBV7-9 with TRBJ2-3; 9 bases match TRBD1. The germline V gene encodes CDR1 SEHNR and CDR2 FQNEAQ (reference sequence). J was trimmed by 4 bases and V by 1 base; bases with no gene match: 3. This CDR3 comprises 15 residues. The DNA for the CDR3 is TGTGCCAGCAGCTTAGAATACAGGGGGCCAGATACGCAGTATTTT. Its protein is CASSLEYRGPDTQYF.

The CDR3 coding sequence is TGTGCCACCAGCTACGAGAACACCGGGGAGCTGTTTTTT. It is translated as CATSYENTGELFF. The chain combines TRBV24-1 with TRBJ2-2; D is ambiguous. Trimming pared 7 bases from V and 1 base from J, leaving 6 bases between. CDR1 and CDR2 from the germline V gene are KGHDR and SFDVKD. The CDR3 is 13 residues long.

The gene calls are TRBV15 and TRBJ2-5; D remains unclear. Trimming took 3 bases from V and 1 from J, leaving 6 bases between them. The CDR3 loop spans 13 amino acids. The germline V gene has CDR1 LNHNV and CDR2 YYDKDF (reference sequence). The CDR3, as DNA: TGTGCCACCAGCAGGGGCCGCCAAGAGACCCAGTACTTC. Translating gives CATSRGRQETQYF.

The chain combines TRBV5-1 with TRBJ1-2; the match to TRBD1 covers 7 bases. The length of the CDR3 is 14 residues. V gave up 4 bases and J gave up 0 bases; unmatched junction bases: 3. The germline CDR1 and CDR2 sequences are SGHRS and YFSETQ. The CDR3 sequence: CASSGTDPNYGYTF. CDR3 bases: TGCGCCAGCAGCGGGACAGACCCTAACTATGGCTACACCTTC.

The chain is built from TRBV5-1 and TRBJ2-7, with D perhaps matching TRBD1 (6 bases). The CDR3 extends over 15 amino acids. V lost 0 bases to trimming and J lost 5 bases, with 15 bases between them. CDR1 is SGHRS, CDR2 YFSETQ, per germline. The CDR3 bases are TGCGCCAGCAGCTTGGGGTGGGACATATCGAACGAGCAGTACGTC. Translation: CASSLGWDISNEQYV.

V is TRBV2 and J is TRBJ2-3; TRBD2 matches 7 bases. Germline V gives CDR1 SNHLY, CDR2 FYNNEI. CDR3 length: 16 residues. V trimming: 4 bases; J trimming: 5 bases; junction bases outside the gene matches: 12. The CDR3 protein is CASSVALARTGDTQYF. DNA for the CDR3: TGTGCCAGCAGTGTAGCACTAGCGCGGACCGGAGATACGCAGTATTTT.

This clone was detected only a few times. This CDR3 reads CASSLGRTDTQYF. For the CDR3, the DNA is TGTGCCAGCAGCCTCGGGAGGACAGATACGCAGTATTTT. The V gene is TRBV6-5, the J gene TRBJ2-3; 7 nucleotides match TRBD2. This CDR3 comprises 13 residues. Germline assignment: CDR1 MNHEY and CDR2 SVGAGI. Trimming removed 6 bases from V and 3 bases from J; junction bases left unmatched: 3.

The chain recombines TRBV2 with TRBJ1-1; 11 nucleotides line up with TRBD1. Germline CDR1 reads SNHLY; CDR2 reads FYNNEI. This CDR3 comprises 16 residues. V gave up 4 bases and J gave up 3 bases; unmatched junction bases: 7. CDR3 sequence: CASSGEDRGLHTEAFF. CDR3 DNA: TGTGCCAGCAGTGGGGAGGACAGGGGGCTTCACACTGAAGCTTTCTTT.

The chain carries TRBV5-1 and TRBJ1-2, with a tentative D call TRBD1 (5 bases). CDR1 and CDR2 from the germline V gene are SGHRS and YFSETQ. There are 14 residues in the CDR3. V was pared by 0 bases and J by 6 bases, with 12 bases between. The CDR3: CASSLVGGMDGYTF. The CDR3 nucleotides read TGCGCCAGCAGCTTGGTTGGGGGGATGGATGGCTACACCTTC. The whole variable domain, filled in from reference TRBV5-1 and TRBJ1-2, reads KAGVTQTPRYLIKTRGQQVTLSCSPISGHRSVSWYQQTPGQGLQFLFEYFSETQRNKGNFPGRFSGRQFSNSRSEMNVSTLELGDSALYLCASSLVGGMDGYTFGSGTRLTVV.

The rearrangement joins TRBV5-1 to TRBJ1-1, with D tentatively TRBD1 (6 bases). Germline CDR1 reads SGHRS; CDR2 reads YFSETQ. The germline V and J ends were trimmed by 4 bases and 2 bases, with 12 bases remaining between them. This CDR3 contains 14 residues. CDR3 residues: CASSRADRNTEAFF. The DNA for the CDR3 is TGCGCCAGCAGCCGAGCGGACAGAAACACTGAAGCTTTCTTT.

The chain employs TRBV9 and TRBJ2-5, with D tentatively TRBD1 (5 bases). Germline V gives CDR1 SGDLS, CDR2 YYNGEE. Trimming cost V 3 bases and J 5 bases, with 11 bases left between them. The CDR3 has 13 residues. The CDR3 protein is CASSDSGLETQYF. CDR3 sequence (DNA): TGTGCCAGCAGCGACTCAGGGTTGGAGACCCAGTACTTC.

The CDR3 loop is CASSRSSDGRGQETQYF. The CDR3 DNA reads as TGTGCCAGCAGCCGATCAAGCGATGGTAGGGGACAAGAGACCCAGTACTTC. The chain carries TRBV3-1 (or the pseudogene TRBV3-2) and TRBJ2-5, with a possible D match to TRBD1 (5 bases). The V gene lost 4 bases and the J gene lost 2 bases, with 20 bases spanning the gap. Germline lookup yields CDR1 LGHDT and CDR2 YNNKEL (reference sequence). The CDR3 extends over 17 amino acids.

In DNA, the CDR3 is TGTGCCAGCAGCCGAGCCAACCCAGGGCATGAAAAACTGTTTTTT. This gives the protein CASSRANPGHEKLFF. V and J are TRBV5-5 and TRBJ1-4; a possible D gene is TRBD1 (5 bases). This CDR3 is built from 15 residues. V lost 4 bases, J lost 6 bases, and 16 bases lay in between. Germline V gives CDR1 SGHKS, CDR2 YYEKEE (reference sequence).

The rearrangement uses TRBV5-6 and TRBJ2-7; TRBD1 agrees at 10 bases. Germline CDR1 reads SGHDT; CDR2 reads YYEEEE. The J segment lost 5 bases and the V segment lost 1 base, leaving 9 bases of the junction unmatched. The CDR3 is 16 residues long. CDR3 protein: CASSLLGQGSVDEQYF. CDR3 DNA: TGTGCCAGCAGCTTGTTGGGACAGGGGAGTGTGGACGAGCAGTACTTC.

The V gene is TRBV19, the J gene TRBJ1-1; a possible D gene is TRBD1 (6 bases). V was shortened by 5 bases and J by 0 bases, with 13 bases between the two germline ends. Germline V CDR1 and CDR2: LNHDA, SQIVND (reference sequence). There are 15 residues in the CDR3. CDR3 nucleotide sequence: TGTGCCAGTAGTCCGTGGACAGCTATGAACACTGAAGCTTTCTTT. It translates to CASSPWTAMNTEAFF. The full variable domain, in which reference TRBV19 and TRBJ1-1 provide the parts outside the CDR3, is DGGITQSPKYLFRKEGQNVTLSCEQNLNHDAMYWYRQDPGQGLRLIYYSQIVNDFQKGDIAEGYSVSREKKESFPLTVTSAQKNPTAFYLCASSPWTAMNTEAFFGQGTRLTVV.

The gene calls are TRBV5-1 and TRBJ1-4; 7 nucleotides align to TRBD1. Germline loops: CDR1 SGHRS, CDR2 YFSETQ. This CDR3 spans 15 amino acids. The V gene end was trimmed by 4 bases and the J gene end by 4 bases; junction bases not matched to a gene: 7. CDR3: CASSLTTGINEKLFF. The CDR3 DNA reads as TGCGCCAGCAGCCTAACGACAGGGATTAATGAAAAACTGTTTTTT.

The chain uses TRBV25-1 and TRBJ2-2; 9 nucleotides align to TRBD2. The length of the CDR3 is 16 residues. In germline, CDR1 is MGHDK, CDR2 SYGVNS. Trimming took 7 bases from V and 5 from J; bases not matched to a gene: 11. CDR3 DNA sequence: TGTGCCAGCAAGTCCCAGCGGGGGGTAAATACCGGGGAGCTGTTTTTT. Protein product: CASKSQRGVNTGELFF.

The rearrangement uses TRBV18 and TRBJ2-3; 8 positions agree with TRBD1. The CDR3 spans 15 residues. Unmatched junction bases numbered 6, after V lost 5 bases and J lost 2 bases. Germline V lookup: CDR1 KGHSH, CDR2 LQKENI. The DNA for the CDR3 is TGTGCCAGCTCATCCGGACAGGGCGTCACAGATACGCAGTATTTT. Translation gives CASSSGQGVTDTQYF.

J is TRBJ2-2 and V is TRBV7-2, with TRBD2 matching 10 bases. This CDR3 has 16 amino acids. J lost 5 bases, V lost 4 bases, and 7 bases had no gene match. Germline loops: CDR1 SGHTA, CDR2 FQGNSA. For the CDR3, the DNA is TGTGCCAGCAGCTCAGCTAGCGGGAGCGTTACCGGGGAGCTGTTTTTT. It specifies CASSSASGSVTGELFF.

V usage is TRBV11-2 and J usage is TRBJ2-7; D not resolved. Germline V lookup: CDR1 SGHAT, CDR2 FQNNGV. The CDR3 extends over 15 amino acids. The V and J ends lost 5 bases and 0 bases respectively, with 14 bases between them. The CDR3 sequence is CASSPDSTYSYEQYF. In DNA form, the CDR3 reads TGTGCCAGCAGCCCCGACTCGACGTACTCCTACGAGCAGTACTTC.

The chain uses TRBV7-7 and TRBJ2-1; 9 bases line up with TRBD2. V was pared by 5 bases and J by 6 bases, with 11 bases of the junction left unmatched. This CDR3 contains 16 residues. Germline V gives CDR1 SSHAT, CDR2 FNYEAQ (reference sequence). CDR3 nucleotides: TGTGCCAGCAGCCCCGGGGTAGCGGGGGCCTTCAATGAGCAGTTCTTC. As protein: CASSPGVAGAFNEQFF.